This TCR beta chain was sequenced for a study of Tregs in tolerant kidney transplant recipients. As for the study in general: Sorting of CD4+CD25+CD127- cells followed approximately three-day belatacept mixed lymphocyte reactions, sometimes with approximately 5-day graft donor restimulation. Antibodies separated recipient from donor cells.

Broader study findings: Tregs expanded with activated donor B cells seemed most donor-specific. Biological reproducibility was not directly addressed in this study.

Method: immunoSEQ multiplex PCR; TCRdb's copy keeps in-frame clones and lacks some. This table has under 50,000 clones, roughly 95% appearing once. A word on this clone: Its antigen remains unidentified.

Trimming pared 0 bases from V and 5 bases from J, leaving 8 bases between. Germline lookup yields CDR1 SGHRS and CDR2 YFSETQ. The CDR3 contains 13 residues. Sequencing was performed on Tregs from blood cultured with allogeneic cells. The sequence was obtained from a human donor in good health. V and J are TRBV5-1 and TRBJ2-5; no clear D. CDR3: CASSLALYETQYF. DNA for the CDR3: TGCGCCAGCAGCTTGGCCTTGTATGAGACCCAGTACTTC.